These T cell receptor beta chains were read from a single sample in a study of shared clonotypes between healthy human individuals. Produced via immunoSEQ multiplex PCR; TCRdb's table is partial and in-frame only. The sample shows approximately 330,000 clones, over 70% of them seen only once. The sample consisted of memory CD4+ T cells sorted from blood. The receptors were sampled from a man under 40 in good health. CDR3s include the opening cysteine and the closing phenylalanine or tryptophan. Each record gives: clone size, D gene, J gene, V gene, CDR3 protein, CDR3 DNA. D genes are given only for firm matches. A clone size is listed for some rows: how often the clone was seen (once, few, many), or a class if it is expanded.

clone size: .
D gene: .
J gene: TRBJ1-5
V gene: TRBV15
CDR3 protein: CATSRDPQPQHF
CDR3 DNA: TGTGCCACCAGCAGAGATCCACAGCCCCAGCATTTT

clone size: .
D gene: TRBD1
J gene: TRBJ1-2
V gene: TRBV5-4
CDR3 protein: CASGPGQGTYGYTF
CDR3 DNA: TGTGCCAGCGGTCCGGGACAGGGAACCTATGGCTACACCTTC

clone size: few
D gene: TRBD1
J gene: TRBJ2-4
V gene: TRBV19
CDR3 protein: CASSQQGRQYF
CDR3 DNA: TGTGCCAGTAGTCAACAGGGGCGTCAGTACTTC

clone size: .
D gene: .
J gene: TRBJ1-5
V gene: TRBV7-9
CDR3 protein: CASSIQGRDQPQHF
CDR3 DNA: TGTGCCAGCAGCATCCAGGGTAGAGATCAGCCCCAGCATTTT

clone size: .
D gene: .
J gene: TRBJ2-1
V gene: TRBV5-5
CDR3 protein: CASMRVEVGGQIFF
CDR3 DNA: TGTGCCAGTATGAGGGTGGAAGTAGGCGGGCAAATCTTCTTC

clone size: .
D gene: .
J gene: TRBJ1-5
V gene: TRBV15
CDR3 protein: CATSMGCTRHF
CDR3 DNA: TGTGCCACCAGCATGGGGTGTACGAGGCATTTT

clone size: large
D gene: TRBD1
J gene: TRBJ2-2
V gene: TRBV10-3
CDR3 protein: CATLTGVGGPGELFF
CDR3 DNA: TGTGCCACCCTTACAGGGGTCGGAGGTCCCGGGGAGCTGTTTTTT

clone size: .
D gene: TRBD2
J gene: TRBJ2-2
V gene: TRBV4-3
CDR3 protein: CASSHRGTSGRAVHGELFF
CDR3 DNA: TGCGCCAGCAGCCACCGCGGGACTAGCGGGAGGGCAGTTCACGGGGAGCTGTTTTTT

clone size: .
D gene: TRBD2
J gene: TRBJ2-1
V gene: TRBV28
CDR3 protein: CASSPQPGGTSAIRSSYNEQFF
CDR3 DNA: TGTGCCAGCAGTCCTCAACCTGGGGGGACTAGCGCCATTAGGAGCTCCTACAATGAGCAGTTCTTC

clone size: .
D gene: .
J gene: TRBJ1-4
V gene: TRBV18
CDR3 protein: CASSPGQPNEKLFF
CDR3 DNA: TGTGCCAGCTCTCCAGGGCAGCCTAATGAAAAACTGTTTTTT

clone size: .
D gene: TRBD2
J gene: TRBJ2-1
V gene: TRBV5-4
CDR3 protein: CASSPGGGLTYNEQFF
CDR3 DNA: TGTGCCAGCAGCCCCGGCGGGGGACTAACCTACAATGAGCAGTTCTTC

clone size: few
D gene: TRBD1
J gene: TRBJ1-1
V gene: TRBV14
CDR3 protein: CASSPPRQGGKNTEAFF
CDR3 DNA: TGTGCCAGCAGCCCCCCCCGACAGGGAGGTAAGAACACTGAAGCTTTCTTT

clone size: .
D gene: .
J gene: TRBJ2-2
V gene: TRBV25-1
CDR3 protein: CASSEFTTGKSGELFF
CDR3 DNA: TGTGCCAGCAGTGAATTCACTACAGGGAAATCCGGGGAGCTGTTTTTT

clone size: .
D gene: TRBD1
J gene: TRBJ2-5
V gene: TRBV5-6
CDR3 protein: CASSAATGSKTQYF
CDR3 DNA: TGTGCCAGCAGCGCGGCGACAGGGTCGAAGACCCAGTACTTC

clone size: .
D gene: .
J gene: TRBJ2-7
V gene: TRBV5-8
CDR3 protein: CASSLFSSYEQYF
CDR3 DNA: TGTGCCAGCAGCCTGTTCAGCTCCTACGAGCAGTACTTC

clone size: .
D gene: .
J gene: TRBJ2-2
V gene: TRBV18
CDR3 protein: CASSPIATDTGELFF
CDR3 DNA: TGTGCCAGCTCACCCATCGCGACAGACACCGGGGAGCTGTTTTTT

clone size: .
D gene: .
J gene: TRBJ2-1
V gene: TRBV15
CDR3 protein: CATSRRNNEQFF
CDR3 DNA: TGTGCCACCAGCAGACGAAACAATGAGCAGTTCTTC

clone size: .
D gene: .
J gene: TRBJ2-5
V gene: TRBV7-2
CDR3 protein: CASSLSGRTLSQYF
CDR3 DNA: TGTGCCAGCAGCTTATCGGGACGAACCCTGAGCCAGTACTTC

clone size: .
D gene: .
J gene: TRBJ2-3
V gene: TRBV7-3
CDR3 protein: CASSPGGSTDTQYF
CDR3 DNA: TGTGCCAGCAGCCCTGGAGGCAGCACAGATACGCAGTATTTT

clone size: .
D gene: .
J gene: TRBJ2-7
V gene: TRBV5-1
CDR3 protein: CASSWDWTGDYEQYF
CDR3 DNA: TGCGCCAGCAGCTGGGATTGGACTGGAGACTACGAGCAGTACTTC

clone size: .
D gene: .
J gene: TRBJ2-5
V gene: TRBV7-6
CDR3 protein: CASSLDPGSETQYF
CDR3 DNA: TGTGCCAGCAGCTTAGATCCAGGGAGCGAGACCCAGTACTTC

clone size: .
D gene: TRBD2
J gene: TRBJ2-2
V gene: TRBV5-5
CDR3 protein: CASRSREGPRAGELFF
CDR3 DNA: TGTGCCAGCAGGTCCCGGGAGGGCCCTCGCGCCGGGGAGCTGTTTTTT

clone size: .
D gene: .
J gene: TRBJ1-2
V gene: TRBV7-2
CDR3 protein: CASSLAPGPNYGYTF
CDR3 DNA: TGTGCCAGCAGCTTAGCGCCCGGGCCAAACTATGGCTACACCTTC

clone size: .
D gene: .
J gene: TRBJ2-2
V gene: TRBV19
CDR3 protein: CASNLQGVGELFF
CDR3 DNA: TGTGCCAGTAACCTACAGGGTGTCGGGGAGCTGTTTTTT

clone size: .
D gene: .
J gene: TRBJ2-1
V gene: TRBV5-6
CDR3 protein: CASSSRGNEQFF
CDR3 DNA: TGTGCCAGCAGCTCCCGGGGCAATGAGCAGTTCTTC

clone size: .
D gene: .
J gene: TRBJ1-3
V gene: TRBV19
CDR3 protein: CASSQGSGNTIYF
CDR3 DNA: TGTGCCAGTTCACAGGGCTCTGGAAACACCATATATTTT

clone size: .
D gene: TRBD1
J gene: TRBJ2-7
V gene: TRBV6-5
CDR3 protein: CASSYSGTVGSYEQYF
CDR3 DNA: TGTGCCAGCAGTTACTCCGGGACAGTGGGGAGCTACGAGCAGTACTTC